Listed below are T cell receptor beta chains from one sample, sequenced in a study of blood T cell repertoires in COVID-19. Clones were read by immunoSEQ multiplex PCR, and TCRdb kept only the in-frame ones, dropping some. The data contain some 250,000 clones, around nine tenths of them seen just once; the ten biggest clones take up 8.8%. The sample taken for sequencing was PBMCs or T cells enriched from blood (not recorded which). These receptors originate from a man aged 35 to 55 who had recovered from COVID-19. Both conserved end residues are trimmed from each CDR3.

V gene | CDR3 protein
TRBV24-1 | ATRSSGMAYNEQF
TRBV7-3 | ASSLSGVKF
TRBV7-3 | ASSTNQQGGRYEQY
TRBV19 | ASTGLSNQPQH
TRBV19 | ASSIGGRITNTEAF
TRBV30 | AWNHEAVNTGELF
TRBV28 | ASSLQGSYEQY
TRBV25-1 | ASSDPTGLVGELF
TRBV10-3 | AISESQGNYEQY
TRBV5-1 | ASSLVVGQGDNEQF
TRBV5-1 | ASSLGLAIGELF
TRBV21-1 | ASSKVFRCRVSQETQY
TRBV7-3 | ASSLTGHSSYEQY
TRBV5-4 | ASSLTGHYEQY
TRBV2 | ASSGNRGASLETQY
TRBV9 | ASSLRGTGLYETQY
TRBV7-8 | ASSLRGGIVNEQF
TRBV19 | ASSIGVDRTYGYT
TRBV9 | ASSVIFRTGGPGELF
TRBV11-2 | ASSPRDRGLVNEKLF
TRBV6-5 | ASSYSARGNEQY
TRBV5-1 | ASSFRQGAADTQY
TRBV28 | ASSLWTRQGGEQY
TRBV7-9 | ASSLGDRGSQPQH
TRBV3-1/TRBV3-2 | ASSSGVLAGITDTQY
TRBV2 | ASSGSGTGLFGYT
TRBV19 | ASSIGQVNNQPQH
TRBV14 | ASSQEFRRDTQY
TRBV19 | ASRGQGLPGNTIY
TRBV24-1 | ATSERDRETYEQY
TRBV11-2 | ASSRVFTEAF
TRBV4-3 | ASSQGQGGTGELF
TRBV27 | ASSPRPGATEAF
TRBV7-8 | ASSPTSGSVNGELF
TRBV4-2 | ASSQARTGTYEQY
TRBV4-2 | ASSQDLGEIGSGTQY
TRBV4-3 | ASSRSRGNNQPQH
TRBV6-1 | ASSERQGPYGYT
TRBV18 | ASSRDSLNTEAF
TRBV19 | ASSIAVNTEAF
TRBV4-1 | ASSPIGTGGEQF
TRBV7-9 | ASRHSGGSTDTQY
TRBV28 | ASSIQGAYGYT
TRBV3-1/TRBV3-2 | ASSHWDRGFWAHNEQF
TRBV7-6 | ASSSGTLLNTEAF